These 14 T cell receptor beta chains share one sample of origin, sequenced in a study of T cell changes during pregnancy in multiple sclerosis. Sequencing used immunoSEQ multiplex PCR; TCRdb keeps in-frame clones, though not all of them. Here the sample spans 30,000 to 35,000 clones, approximately 87% being singletons. The sequences come from CD8+ T cells from peripheral blood mononuclear cells, collected after pregnancy. These receptors originate from a female donor with multiple sclerosis, enrolled in a pregnancy study.

The genes are TRBV6-5 and TRBJ1-1, with 12 bases lining up with TRBD1. The germline V gene has CDR1 MNHEY and CDR2 SVGAGI. The trim removed 4 bases at V and 8 bases at J, leaving 2 bases unmatched. CDR3 size: 13 residues. CDR3 bases: TGTGCCAGCAGTTTCGGGACAGGGGGCGAAGCTTTCTTT. It is translated as CASSFGTGGEAFF.

In DNA form, the CDR3 reads TGCGCCAGCAGCTTGTTGGGCACCTACGAGCAGTACTTC. This codes for CASSLLGTYEQYF. This rearrangement joins TRBV5-1 to TRBJ2-7; D remains ambiguous. There are 13 residues in the CDR3. V was cut by 1 base and J by 2 bases, with 7 bases left in between. Per germline, CDR1 SGHRS and CDR2 YFSETQ.

This chain connects TRBV30 to TRBJ1-2; 10 nucleotides agree with TRBD1. The CDR3 is 13 residues long. Germline CDR1 is GTSNPN and CDR2 is SVGIG (reference sequence). Unmatched junction bases numbered 3, after V lost 4 bases and J lost 4 bases. The CDR3, as DNA: TGTGCCTGGACGACAGGGGGCCTCTATGGCTACACCTTC. Translation: CAWTTGGLYGYTF.

The V call is TRBV29-1, the J call TRBJ2-1; D gene uncertain. The ends were cut back, 0 bases at V and 0 bases at J, with 12 bases in the middle. CDR3 length equals 16 residues. In germline, CDR1 is SQVTM, CDR2 ANQGSEA. CDR3 nucleotides: TGCAGCGTTGAAGATCCCGGAGCTAGCTCCTACAATGAGCAGTTCTTC. It yields the protein CSVEDPGASSYNEQFF.

The chain joins TRBV11-2 to TRBJ1-1; D call uncertain. Germline V gene lookup returns CDR1 SGHAT and CDR2 FQNNGV. The V end was cut by 10 bases, the J end by 0 bases, with 9 bases between. This CDR3 region has 12 residues. CDR3: CATLGVNTEAFF. The CDR3 coding sequence is TGTGCCACTCTCGGGGTGAACACTGAAGCTTTCTTT.

This chain links TRBV4-1 with TRBJ2-6; D is unresolved. Germline V gene sequence: CDR1 MGHRA, CDR2 YSYEKL. V lost 1 base and J lost 4, with 5 bases in between. The CDR3 loop spans 14 amino acids. The CDR3 loop is CASSQGPGANVLTF. The CDR3 region has the DNA TGCGCCAGCAGCCAAGGGCCCGGGGCCAACGTCCTGACTTTC.

The sample holds one count of this clone. V and J are TRBV7-9 and TRBJ1-1, with 9 bases that match TRBD1. The CDR3 sequence is 15 residues long. With 2 bases clipped from V and 3 bases from J, the junction kept 4 bases outside the gene matches. The germline V gene has CDR1 SEHNR and CDR2 FQNEAQ (reference sequence). CDR3 sequence: CASSLTGGFDTEAFF. CDR3 DNA sequence: TGTGCCAGCAGCTTAACAGGGGGCTTTGACACTGAAGCTTTCTTT.

The V and J genes are TRBV19 and TRBJ1-2; D is ambiguous. The ends were cut back, 5 bases at V and 0 bases at J, with 7 bases in the middle. The CDR3 has 13 residues. CDR1 and CDR2 (germline): LNHDA, SQIVND (reference sequence). The CDR3 DNA sequence: TGTGCCAGTAGTTGGACTTCTAACTATGGCTACACCTTC. Protein: CASSWTSNYGYTF.

This clone was picked up one time. The rearrangement uses TRBV15 and TRBJ1-4, with unresolved D. The length of the CDR3 is 16 residues. The V end lost 0 bases, the J end lost 7 bases, and 15 bases lay between the germline ends. The germline V gene encodes CDR1 LNHNV and CDR2 YYDKDF (reference sequence). The CDR3 region is CATSRDYDFVVEKLFF. The CDR3 DNA is TGTGCCACCAGCAGAGATTACGACTTTGTGGTTGAAAAACTGTTTTTT.

This clone was detected a few times. The V and J genes are TRBV7-9 and TRBJ1-2; 9 bases are a match to TRBD1. Germline loops: CDR1 SEHNR, CDR2 FQNEAQ (reference sequence). The CDR3 length is 15 residues. V was pared by 5 bases and J by 7 bases, with 11 bases of the junction left unmatched. The CDR3 DNA reads TGTGCCAGCAGCGGATCCGGGACAGGGTACTCTGGCTACACCTTC. This encodes CASSGSGTGYSGYTF. Together with reference TRBV7-9 and TRBJ1-2, the CDR3 gives the full variable domain: DTGVSQNPRHKITKRGQNVTFRCDPISEHNRLYWYRQTLGQGPEFLTYFQNEAQLEKSRLLSDRFSAERPKGSFSTLEIQRTEQGDSAMYLCASSGSGTGYSGYTFGSGTRLTVV.

This chain uses TRBV21-1 with TRBJ1-5. TRBV21-1 is labeled a pseudogene. This CDR3 is 18 amino acids long. This CDR3 is CASSKDYNRRDSNQPQHF. CDR3 bases: TGTGCCAGCAGCAAAGATTACAACAGGAGGGACAGCAATCAGCCCCAGCATTTT.

The chain links TRBV9 to TRBJ2-2; 8 nucleotides agree with TRBD1. Germline V CDR1 and CDR2: SGDLS, YYNGEE. V shed 2 bases and J 7 bases; nucleotides not matched to a gene: 4. The CDR3 has 14 residues. CDR3 in DNA: TGTGCCAGCAGCGTTGCAGGGGGCGGCGGGGAGCTGTTTTTT. Translation: CASSVAGGGGELFF.

The V call is TRBV27, the J call TRBJ1-4; perhaps TRBD1 as D (6 bases). This CDR3 is 16 amino acids long. From germline, CDR1 is MNHEY and CDR2 SMNVEV (reference sequence). V dropped 5 bases and J dropped 3 bases, with 16 bases sitting between them. The CDR3 DNA reads TGTGCCAGCAGTCCCCTGGGGGCGGGGGCTAATGAAAAACTGTTTTTT. Translating gives CASSPLGAGANEKLFF.

The genes are TRBV14 and TRBJ2-7; tentative D call: TRBD2 (6 bases). The ends were cut back, 4 bases at V and 5 bases at J, with 9 bases in the middle. Germline-derived CDR1 and CDR2 are SGHDN and FVKESK. The CDR3 consists of 12 residues. CDR3 DNA: TGTGCCAGCAGCCTGACGGGGGACGAGCAGTACTTC. Translation gives CASSLTGDEQYF.